Listed here are 28 T cell receptor beta chains from one sample, sequenced in a study of blood T cell repertoires in COVID-19. The protocol was immunoSEQ multiplex PCR, while the TCRdb copy is restricted to in-frame clones and leaves out a portion. Of some 290,000 clones in the sample, roughly 87% were seen once. The sequencing input was peripheral blood. These TCRs come from a woman in her forties or fifties who had recovered from COVID-19.

J is TRBJ1-2 and V is TRBV7-2, with D maybe TRBD1 (5 bases). Trimming left V 5 bases short and J 4 bases short, with 11 bases between. The CDR3 consists of 13 residues. Germline V CDR1 and CDR2: SGHTA, FQGNSA. The CDR3 spells CASSVGEGYGYTF. The DNA for the CDR3 is TGTGCCAGCAGCGTGGGGGAGGGCTATGGCTACACCTTC.

This rearrangement joins TRBV5-4 to TRBJ2-2; TRBD2 matches at 11 bases. The germline CDR1 and CDR2 sequences are SGHNT and YYREEE (reference sequence). With 4 bases clipped from V and 8 bases from J, the junction kept 10 bases outside the gene matches. The CDR3 runs to 16 residues. The CDR3 region is CASSPGTSGRTGELFF. The CDR3 DNA reads as TGTGCCAGCAGCCCGGGGACTAGCGGACGAACGGGGGAGCTGTTTTTT.

The CDR3 coding sequence is TGTGCCAGCAGCTTCGAGGCGGATTACAATGAGCAGTTCTTC. Amino acids: CASSFEADYNEQFF. This sequence joins TRBV7-9 and TRBJ2-1; D call uncertain. V dropped 3 bases and J dropped 4 bases, with 10 bases sitting between them. CDR1 is SEHNR, CDR2 FQNEAQ, per germline (reference sequence). There are 14 residues in the CDR3.

The rearrangement joins TRBV11-1 to TRBJ1-2; 11 positions match TRBD1. Germline V gene data show CDR1 as SGHAT and CDR2 as FQDESV (reference sequence). V shed 6 bases, J shed 2 bases, and the junction held 8 bases outside the gene matches. CDR3 length equals 16 residues. CDR3 sequence reads: CASSREGTGGNYGYTF. CDR3 coding DNA: TGTGCCAGCAGTCGAGAAGGGACAGGGGGAAACTATGGCTACACCTTC.

The V call is TRBV4-3, the J call TRBJ2-2; D gene uncertain. The CDR3 runs to 14 residues. Germline CDR1 is LGHNA and CDR2 is YSLEER. V was cut by 1 base and J by 5 bases, with 8 bases left in between. The CDR3 nucleotides read TGCGCCAGCAGCCAAGTTCCCTTAACCGGGGAGCTGTTTTTT. Residues: CASSQVPLTGELFF.

V is TRBV30 and J is TRBJ1-1; TRBD1 agrees at 7 bases. This CDR3 spans 13 amino acids. Germline V gives CDR1 GTSNPN, CDR2 SVGIG (reference sequence). The V and J ends lost 4 bases and 5 bases, in that order; junction bases with no gene match: 7. The CDR3 region is CAWKGQWRTEAFF. The CDR3 DNA sequence: TGTGCCTGGAAGGGACAGTGGAGGACTGAAGCTTTCTTT.

The rearrangement links TRBV5-1 to TRBJ2-7, with D perhaps matching TRBD2 (6 bases). Germline values: CDR1 SGHRS, CDR2 YFSETQ. This CDR3 is built from 15 residues. Trimming removed 0 bases from V and 3 bases from J, with 13 bases in between. The CDR3 DNA is TGCGCCAGCAGCTTGGACCCCCTGGGGGGCTACGAGCAGTACTTC. It translates to CASSLDPLGGYEQYF.

This sequence joins TRBV6-2 or TRBV6-3 and TRBJ2-5; TRBD2 agrees at 13 bases. J was trimmed by 4 bases and V by 5 bases; bases with no gene match: 10. Looked up from germline, CDR1 is MNHEY and CDR2 is SVGEGT. This CDR3 is built from 17 residues. CDR3 region: CASSNLGLAGVAETQYF. CDR3 coding DNA: TGTGCCAGCAGTAATCTTGGACTAGCGGGAGTTGCAGAGACCCAGTACTTC.

The chain employs TRBV9 and TRBJ2-1; 14 nucleotides match TRBD2. The CDR3 is 18 residues long. J was trimmed by 0 bases and V by 4 bases; bases with no gene match: 6. The germline CDR1 and CDR2 sequences are SGDLS and YYNGEE. The chain's CDR3 is CASSPGLAGAGSYNEQFF. The DNA for the CDR3 is TGTGCCAGCAGCCCGGGACTAGCGGGGGCCGGCTCCTACAATGAGCAGTTCTTC.

This chain links TRBV3-1 (or the pseudogene TRBV3-2) with TRBJ2-1, with D tentatively TRBD2 (6 bases). Trimming stripped 0 bases from V and 4 bases from J, with 13 bases between. CDR1 LGHDT and CDR2 YNNKEL come from the germline V gene (reference sequence). This CDR3 spans 16 amino acids. The CDR3 sequence is CASSQDLSRDYNEQFF. The CDR3, as DNA: TGTGCCAGCAGCCAAGATCTTTCGCGGGATTACAATGAGCAGTTCTTC.

This chain uses TRBV7-3 with TRBJ2-7; 10 bases map to TRBD1. In germline, CDR1 is SGHTA, CDR2 FQGTGA. V was clipped by 0 bases and J by 4 bases; unmatched bases: 3. The CDR3 contains 15 residues. CDR3 residues: CASSLTGTGVYEQYF. DNA of the CDR3: TGTGCCAGCAGCTTAACCGGGACAGGGGTTTACGAGCAGTACTTC. Combining the CDR3 with reference TRBV7-3 and TRBJ2-7 gives the whole variable domain GAGVSQTPSNKVTEKGKYVELRCDPISGHTALYWYRQSLGQGPEFLIYFQGTGAADDSGLPNDRFFAVRPEGSVSTLKIQRTERGDSAVYLCASSLTGTGVYEQYFGPGTRLTVT.

This rearrangement joins TRBV11-2 to TRBJ2-3; the match to TRBD2 covers 8 bases. Germline V lookup: CDR1 SGHAT, CDR2 FQNNGV. Trimming took 2 bases from V and 6 from J; bases not matched to a gene: 7. There are 15 residues in the CDR3. The CDR3 sequence: CASSLREGGRDTQYF. The DNA of the CDR3 is TGTGCCAGCAGCTTACGGGAGGGGGGAAGGGATACGCAGTATTTT. The full variable domain, with the rest looked up from reference TRBV11-2 and TRBJ2-3, is EAGVAQSPRYKIIEKRQSVAFWCNPISGHATLYWYQQILGQGPKLLIQFQNNGVVDDSQLPKDRFSAERLKGVDSTLKIQPAKLEDSAVYLCASSLREGGRDTQYFGPGTRLTVL.

The chain links TRBV11-2 to TRBJ2-5, with 14 nucleotides matching TRBD2. The junction had 10 bases not matched to a gene; V was cut back by 5 bases and J by 5 bases. CDR3 length equals 17 residues. CDR1 SGHAT and CDR2 FQNNGV come from the germline V gene. CDR3 nucleotide sequence: TGTGCCAGCAGCAAGGACACGGGACTAGCGGGGGTGGAGACCCAGTACTTC. It encodes CASSKDTGLAGVETQYF. The variable domain in full, with the rest retrieved from reference TRBV11-2 and TRBJ2-5, is EAGVAQSPRYKIIEKRQSVAFWCNPISGHATLYWYQQILGQGPKLLIQFQNNGVVDDSQLPKDRFSAERLKGVDSTLKIQPAKLEDSAVYLCASSKDTGLAGVETQYFGPGTRLLVL.

This chain connects TRBV5-4 to TRBJ1-1; tentative D call: TRBD1 (5 bases). Germline CDR1 and CDR2: SGHNT and YYREEE (reference sequence). This CDR3 region has 16 residues. Trimming cost V 1 base and J 3 bases, with 16 bases left between them. The chain's CDR3 is CASSLRAMGGDTEAFF. The CDR3 DNA sequence: TGTGCCAGCAGCTTGCGGGCGATGGGAGGGGACACTGAAGCTTTCTTT.

The chain has TRBV29-1 and TRBJ1-2; TRBD1 matches 8 bases. J was trimmed by 1 base and V by 7 bases; bases with no gene match: 5. The CDR3 loop spans 13 amino acids. Germline values: CDR1 SQVTM, CDR2 ANQGSEA. The CDR3 nucleotides are TGCAGCGACGGGACAGGCGTTAACTATGGCTACACCTTC. Translated, it gives CSDGTGVNYGYTF.

The V and J genes are TRBV10-3 and TRBJ1-2; 8 nucleotides line up with TRBD1. Germline V gives CDR1 ENHRY, CDR2 SYGVKD. This CDR3 spans 14 amino acids. Trimming took 6 bases from V and 3 from J; bases not matched to a gene: 6. This CDR3 reads CAIRPMTGDYGYTF. DNA of the CDR3: TGTGCCATCAGGCCCATGACAGGGGACTATGGCTACACCTTC.

The rearrangement links TRBV27 to TRBJ1-2; no clear D gene. The V gene's germline CDR1 is MNHEY and CDR2 SMNVEV (reference sequence). The CDR3 consists of 12 residues. Trimming took off 6 bases at V and 5 bases at J, with 10 bases between the two ends. The CDR3 DNA reads TGTGCCAGCAGCCAAGCAGGATATGGCTACACCTTC. Its protein is CASSQAGYGYTF.

As to this clone: The sample has other DNA sequences that encode this CDR3 too. V and J are TRBV12-3 or TRBV12-4 and TRBJ1-2; tentatively, D is TRBD1 (6 bases). The CDR3 length is 12 residues. With 6 bases removed from V and 5 bases from J, the gap between germline ends came to 10 bases. Written as DNA, the CDR3 is TGTGCCAGCAGCCTGGACAGTTATGGCTACACCTTC. It encodes CASSLDSYGYTF.

The chain recombines TRBV18 with TRBJ1-1; D is ambiguous. CDR3 length equals 13 residues. Trimming removed 5 bases from V and 6 bases from J, with 13 bases in between. Germline values: CDR1 KGHSH, CDR2 LQKENI. In nucleotides, the CDR3 is TGTGCCAGCTCATCGACTCAAGAGGCTGAAGCTTTCTTT. Translated, it gives CASSSTQEAEAFF.

The chain joins TRBV5-4 to TRBJ1-2; possible D gene TRBD1, 5 bases. Germline values: CDR1 SGHNT, CDR2 YYREEE (reference sequence). V shed 1 base and J shed 10 bases, with 26 bases lying between them. The CDR3 length is 17 residues. The CDR3 coding sequence is TGTGCCAGCAGCTTGAATGCGCGGTCGGACACCCTTACGTCCTACACCTTC. It yields the protein CASSLNARSDTLTSYTF.

The V call is TRBV14, the J call TRBJ1-4, with a tentative D call TRBD1 (5 bases). Per germline, CDR1 SGHDN and CDR2 FVKESK. CDR3 length: 21 amino acids. Trimming took off 1 base at V and 2 bases at J, with 26 bases between the two ends. The CDR3 region is CASSQGIRGHLTRRTNEKLFF. The CDR3, as DNA: TGTGCCAGCAGCCAAGGAATAAGAGGACATCTAACGAGAAGGACTAATGAAAAACTGTTTTTT.

J is TRBJ1-2 and V is TRBV5-1; D remains ambiguous. Germline lookup yields CDR1 SGHRS and CDR2 YFSETQ. The CDR3 loop spans 14 amino acids. V shed 2 bases and J shed 4 bases, with 12 bases lying between them. The CDR3 DNA is TGCGCCAGCAGCTTAGATTCAGGTACCTATGGCTACACCTTC. Translating it yields CASSLDSGTYGYTF. Drawing the rest from reference TRBV5-1 and TRBJ1-2, the complete variable domain is KAGVTQTPRYLIKTRGQQVTLSCSPISGHRSVSWYQQTPGQGLQFLFEYFSETQRNKGNFPGRFSGRQFSNSRSEMNVSTLELGDSALYLCASSLDSGTYGYTFGSGTRLTVV.

CDR3 coding DNA: TGTGCCAGCAGTTACTCGAGGGCAGGAGCCTATAATTCACCCCTCCACTTT. Its protein product is CASSYSRAGAYNSPLHF. This rearrangement joins TRBV6-2 or TRBV6-3 to TRBJ1-6, with D uncertain. Germline values: CDR1 MNHEY, CDR2 SVGEGT. The CDR3 loop spans 17 amino acids. Trimming removed 0 bases from V and 2 bases from J, with 11 bases in between.

This chain connects TRBV10-3 to TRBJ2-5, with TRBD2 identical over 7 bases. The V gene's germline CDR1 is ENHRY and CDR2 SYGVKD. Unmatched junction bases numbered 2, after V lost 2 bases and J lost 2 bases. This CDR3 contains 14 residues. CDR3 residues: CAISEGGGQETQYF. The CDR3 DNA is TGTGCCATCAGTGAGGGCGGGGGACAAGAGACCCAGTACTTC.

The chain links TRBV5-1 to TRBJ1-1, with D tentatively TRBD1 (6 bases). The CDR3 consists of 13 residues. The V end lost 0 bases, the J end lost 6 bases, and 9 bases lay between the germline ends. Germline V lookup: CDR1 SGHRS, CDR2 YFSETQ. The CDR3 nucleotides are TGCGCCAGCAGCTTGGGCGGGGGGCCTGAAGCTTTCTTT. Translation: CASSLGGGPEAFF. The full variable domain, with the rest looked up from reference TRBV5-1 and TRBJ1-1, is KAGVTQTPRYLIKTRGQQVTLSCSPISGHRSVSWYQQTPGQGLQFLFEYFSETQRNKGNFPGRFSGRQFSNSRSEMNVSTLELGDSALYLCASSLGGGPEAFFGQGTRLTVV.

This chain uses TRBV7-3 with TRBJ2-5; 7 positions agree with TRBD2. V shed 2 bases and J 1 base; nucleotides not matched to a gene: 4. Looked up from germline, CDR1 is SGHTA and CDR2 is FQGTGA. The CDR3 spans 15 residues. The CDR3 region is CASSLLGGSQETQYF. As DNA, the CDR3 is TGTGCCAGCAGCTTATTAGGCGGGAGCCAAGAGACCCAGTACTTC.

The chain combines TRBV5-4 with TRBJ2-1, with 11 bases matching TRBD2. V dropped 5 bases and J dropped 3; count of bases not matched to a gene: 7. CDR1 is SGHNT and CDR2 is YYREEE in the germline V gene (reference sequence). The CDR3 is 16 amino acids. Here the CDR3 reads CASSSGLAEIYNEQFF. The CDR3 nucleotides read TGTGCCAGCAGTTCGGGACTAGCGGAAATCTACAATGAGCAGTTCTTC. The full variable domain, rest sourced from reference TRBV5-4 and TRBJ2-1, is ETGVTQSPTHLIKTRGQQVTLRCSSQSGHNTVSWYQQALGQGPQFIFQYYREEENGRGNFPPRFSGLQFPNYSSELNVNALELDDSALYLCASSSGLAEIYNEQFFGPGTRLTVL.

This chain connects TRBV10-3 to TRBJ2-1; 16 bases are shared with TRBD2. Germline V CDR1 and CDR2: ENHRY, SYGVKD. The V segment lost 6 bases and the J segment 6 bases; nucleotides outside the gene matches: 5. CDR3 size: 16 residues. CDR3 DNA sequence: TGTGCCATCAGGGACGGGACTAGCGGGAGGGCCAATGAGCAGTTCTTC. It encodes CAIRDGTSGRANEQFF.